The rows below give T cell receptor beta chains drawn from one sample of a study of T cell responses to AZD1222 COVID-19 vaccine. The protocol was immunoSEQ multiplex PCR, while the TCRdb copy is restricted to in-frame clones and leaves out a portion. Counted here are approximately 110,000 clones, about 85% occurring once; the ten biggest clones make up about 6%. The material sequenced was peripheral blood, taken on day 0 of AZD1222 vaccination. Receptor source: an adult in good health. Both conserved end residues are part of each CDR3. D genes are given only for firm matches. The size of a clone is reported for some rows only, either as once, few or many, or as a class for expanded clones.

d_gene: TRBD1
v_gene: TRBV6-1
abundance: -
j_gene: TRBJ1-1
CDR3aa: CASSKGARPNTEAFF
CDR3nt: TGTGCCAGCAGTAAGGGGGCCCGTCCGAACACTGAAGCTTTCTTT

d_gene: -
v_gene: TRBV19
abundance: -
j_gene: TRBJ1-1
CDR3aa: CASTRETIAEAFF
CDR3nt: TGTGCCAGTACCCGGGAGACTATCGCTGAAGCTTTCTTT

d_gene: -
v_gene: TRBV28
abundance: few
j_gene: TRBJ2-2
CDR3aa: CANSGGTGELFF
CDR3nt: TGTGCCAACTCCGGGGGCACCGGGGAGCTGTTTTTT

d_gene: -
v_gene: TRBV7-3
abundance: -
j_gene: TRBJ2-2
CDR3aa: CASSPMSPGELFF
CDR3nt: TGTGCCAGCAGCCCCATGTCCCCCGGGGAGCTGTTTTTT

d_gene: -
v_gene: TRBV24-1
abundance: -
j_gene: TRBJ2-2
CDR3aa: CATRTGTSDVGELFF
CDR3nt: TGTGCCACCAGGACCGGGACTTCCGATGTCGGGGAGCTGTTTTTT

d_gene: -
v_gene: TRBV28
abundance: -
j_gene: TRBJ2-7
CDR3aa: CASSISRGSYEQYF
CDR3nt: TGTGCCAGCAGTATTAGCCGGGGATCATACGAGCAGTACTTC

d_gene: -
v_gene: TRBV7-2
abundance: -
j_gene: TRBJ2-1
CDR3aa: CASSLPPRREQFF
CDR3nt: TGTGCCAGCAGCTTGCCCCCACGGCGTGAGCAGTTCTTC

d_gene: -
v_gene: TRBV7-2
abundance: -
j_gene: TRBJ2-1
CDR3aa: CASSVVIYDGHEQFF
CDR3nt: TGTGCCAGCAGCGTTGTAATCTACGACGGGCATGAGCAGTTCTTC

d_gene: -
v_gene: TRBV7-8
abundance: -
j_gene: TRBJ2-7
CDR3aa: CASEEGHGYEQYF
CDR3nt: TGTGCCAGCGAAGAAGGGCACGGATACGAGCAGTACTTC

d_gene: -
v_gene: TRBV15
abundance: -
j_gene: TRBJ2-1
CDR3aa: CATSRDPADEQFF
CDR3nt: TGTGCCACCAGCAGAGATCCGGCAGATGAGCAGTTCTTC

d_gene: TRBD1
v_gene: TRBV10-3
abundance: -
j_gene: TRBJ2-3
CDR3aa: CAISTLRDRGKYTQYF
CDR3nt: TGTGCCATCAGTACCCTCAGAGACAGGGGGAAATATACGCAGTATTTT

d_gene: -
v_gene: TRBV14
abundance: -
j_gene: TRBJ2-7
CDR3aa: CASSQGTTQYF
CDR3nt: TGTGCCAGCAGCCAAGGCACGACGCAGTACTTC

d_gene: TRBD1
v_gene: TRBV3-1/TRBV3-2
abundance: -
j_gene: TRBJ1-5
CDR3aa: CASSLQGNQPQHF
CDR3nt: TGTGCCAGCAGCCTACAGGGGAATCAGCCCCAGCATTTT

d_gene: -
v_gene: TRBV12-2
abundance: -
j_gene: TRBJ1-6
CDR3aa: CASRLDGQGTYNSPLHF
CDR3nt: TGTGCAAGTCGCTTAGATGGGCAGGGAACCTATAATTCACCCCTCCACTTT

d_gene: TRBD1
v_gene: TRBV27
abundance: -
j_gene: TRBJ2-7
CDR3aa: CASSFRDSAYEQYF
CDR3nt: TGTGCCAGCAGTTTCCGGGACAGCGCCTACGAGCAGTACTTC

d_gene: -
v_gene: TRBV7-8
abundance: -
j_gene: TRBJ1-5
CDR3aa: CASSLGLNQPQHF
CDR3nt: TGTGCCAGCAGCTTAGGGCTAAATCAGCCCCAGCATTTT

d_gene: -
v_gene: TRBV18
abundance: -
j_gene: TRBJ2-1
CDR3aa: CASSPRGAGYNEQFF
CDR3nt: TGTGCCAGCTCACCCCGGGGGGCTGGTTACAATGAGCAGTTCTTC

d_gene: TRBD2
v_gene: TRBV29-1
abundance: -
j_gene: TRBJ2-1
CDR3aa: CSVAGSGVYNEQFF
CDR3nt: TGCAGCGTTGCGGGTAGCGGGGTTTACAATGAGCAGTTCTTC

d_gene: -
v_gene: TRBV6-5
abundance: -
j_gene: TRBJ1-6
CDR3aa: CASSFRTPADSPLHF
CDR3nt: TGTGCCAGCAGTTTCCGGACCCCCGCCGATTCACCCCTCCACTTT

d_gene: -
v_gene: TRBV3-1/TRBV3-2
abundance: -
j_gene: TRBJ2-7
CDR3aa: CASSQGRYYEQYF
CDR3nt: TGTGCCAGCAGCCAAGGAAGGTACTACGAGCAGTACTTC

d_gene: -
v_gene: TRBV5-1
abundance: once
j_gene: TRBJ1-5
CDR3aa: CASSLGPDQPQHF
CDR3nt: TGCGCCAGCAGCTTGGGACCTGATCAGCCCCAGCATTTT

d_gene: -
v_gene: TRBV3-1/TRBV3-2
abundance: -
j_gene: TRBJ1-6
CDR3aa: CASSQEAGAAAPLHF
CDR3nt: TGTGCCAGCAGCCAAGAGGCAGGGGCGGCGGCACCCCTCCACTTT

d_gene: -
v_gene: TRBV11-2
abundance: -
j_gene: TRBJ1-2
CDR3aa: CASTLRARGEDGYTF
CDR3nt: TGTGCCAGCACCCTGAGGGCCAGGGGTGAGGATGGCTACACCTTC

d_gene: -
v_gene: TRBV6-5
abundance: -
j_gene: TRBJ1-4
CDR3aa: CASSYSGDHEKLFF
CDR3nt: TGTGCCAGCAGTTACTCGGGGGACCATGAAAAACTGTTTTTT

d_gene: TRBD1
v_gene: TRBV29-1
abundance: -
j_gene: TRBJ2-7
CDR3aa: CSVVVGQGAAYEQYF
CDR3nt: TGCAGCGTTGTTGTCGGACAGGGGGCGGCCTACGAGCAGTACTTC

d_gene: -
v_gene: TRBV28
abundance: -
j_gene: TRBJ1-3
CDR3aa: CASKSPVVSGNTIYF
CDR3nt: TGTGCCAGCAAGTCCCCTGTTGTCTCTGGAAACACCATATATTTT

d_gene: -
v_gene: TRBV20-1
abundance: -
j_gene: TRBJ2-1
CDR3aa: CSAINIDEQFF
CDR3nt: TGCAGTGCTATTAACATCGATGAGCAGTTCTTC

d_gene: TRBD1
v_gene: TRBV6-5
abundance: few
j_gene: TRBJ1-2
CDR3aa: CASSYDRGAVGYGYTF
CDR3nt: TGTGCCAGCAGTTACGACAGGGGCGCGGTCGGATATGGCTACACCTTC

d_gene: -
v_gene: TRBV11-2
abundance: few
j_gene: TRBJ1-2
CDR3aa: CASSSIQGTPYGYTF
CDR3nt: TGTGCCAGCAGCTCAATCCAGGGGACTCCCTATGGCTACACCTTC

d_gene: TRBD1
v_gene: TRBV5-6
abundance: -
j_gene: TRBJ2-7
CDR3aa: CASSHPGQGMVQYF
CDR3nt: TGTGCCAGCAGCCACCCGGGACAGGGTATGGTGCAGTACTTC

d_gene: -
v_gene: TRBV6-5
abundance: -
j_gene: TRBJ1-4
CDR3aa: CASSYSSGTNEKLFF
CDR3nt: TGTGCCAGCAGTTACTCGTCAGGGACTAATGAAAAACTGTTTTTT

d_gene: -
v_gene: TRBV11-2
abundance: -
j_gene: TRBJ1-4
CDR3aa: CASSRDRAWGEKLFF
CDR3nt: TGTGCCAGCAGCCGTGACCGGGCCTGGGGCGAAAAACTGTTTTTT

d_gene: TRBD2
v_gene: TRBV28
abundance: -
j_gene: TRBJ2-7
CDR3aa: CASSRTSDEQYF
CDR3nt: TGTGCCAGCAGTCGGACTAGCGACGAGCAGTACTTC

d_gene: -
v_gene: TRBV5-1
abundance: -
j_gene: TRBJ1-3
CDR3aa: CASSPDSSGNTIYF
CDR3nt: TGCGCCAGCAGCCCTGACAGCTCTGGAAACACCATATATTTT

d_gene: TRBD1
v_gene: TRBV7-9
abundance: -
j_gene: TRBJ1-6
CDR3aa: CASSYDRGGSPLHF
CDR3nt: TGTGCCAGCAGTTACGACAGGGGTGGCTCACCCCTCCACTTT

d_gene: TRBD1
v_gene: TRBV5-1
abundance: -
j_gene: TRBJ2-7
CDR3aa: CASSKGTGYYEQYF
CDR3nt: TGCGCCAGCAGCAAAGGGACAGGGTACTACGAGCAGTACTTC

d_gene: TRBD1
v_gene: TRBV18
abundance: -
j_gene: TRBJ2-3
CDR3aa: CASSRNGQGTDTQYF
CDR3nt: TGTGCCAGCTCACGGAATGGACAGGGCACAGATACGCAGTATTTT

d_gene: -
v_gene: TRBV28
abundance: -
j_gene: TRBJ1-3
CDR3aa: CASSPGGAMISGNTIYF
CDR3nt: TGTGCCAGCAGTCCCGGGGGAGCCATGATCTCTGGAAACACCATATATTTT

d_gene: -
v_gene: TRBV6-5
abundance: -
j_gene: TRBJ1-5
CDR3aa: CASIRGGDQPQHF
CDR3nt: TGTGCCAGCATCCGGGGGGGGGATCAGCCCCAGCATTTT

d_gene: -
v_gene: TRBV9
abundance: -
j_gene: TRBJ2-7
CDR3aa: CASSEGAGSGYEQYF
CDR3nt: TGTGCCAGCAGCGAGGGCGCAGGGTCCGGCTACGAGCAGTACTTC

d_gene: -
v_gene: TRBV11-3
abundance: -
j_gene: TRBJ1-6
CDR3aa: CASRPRAQGPLHF
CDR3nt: TGTGCCAGCAGACCCCGGGCCCAGGGGCCCCTCCACTTT

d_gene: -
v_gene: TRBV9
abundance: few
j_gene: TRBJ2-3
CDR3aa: CASSVVGGSTQYF
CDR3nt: TGTGCCAGCAGCGTAGTTGGGGGCAGTACGCAGTATTTT

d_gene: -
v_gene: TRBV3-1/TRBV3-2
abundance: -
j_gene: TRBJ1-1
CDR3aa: CASSQDGGVRFAFF
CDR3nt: TGTGCCAGCAGCCAAGACGGAGGGGTTAGGTTCGCTTTCTTT

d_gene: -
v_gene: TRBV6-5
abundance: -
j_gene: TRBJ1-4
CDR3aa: CASSPPGRVEKLFF
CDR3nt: TGTGCCAGCAGTCCCCCGGGGAGAGTTGAAAAACTGTTTTTT

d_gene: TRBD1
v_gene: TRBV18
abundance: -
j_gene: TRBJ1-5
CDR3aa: CASSLKQTGNSNQPQHF
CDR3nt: TGTGCCAGCTCACTTAAACAGACAGGGAATAGCAATCAGCCCCAGCATTTT

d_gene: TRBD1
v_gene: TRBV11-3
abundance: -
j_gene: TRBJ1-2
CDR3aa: CASRPPGTDGYTF
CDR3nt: TGTGCCAGCCGCCCCCCCGGGACAGACGGCTACACCTTC

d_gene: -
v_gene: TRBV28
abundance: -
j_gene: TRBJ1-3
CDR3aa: CASTSPRGNSGNTIYF
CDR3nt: TGTGCCAGCACTAGTCCCAGGGGAAACTCTGGAAACACCATATATTTT

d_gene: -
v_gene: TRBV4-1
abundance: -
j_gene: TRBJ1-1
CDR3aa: CASSLGDRAFF
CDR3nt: TGCGCCAGCAGCCTAGGGGATCGGGCTTTCTTT

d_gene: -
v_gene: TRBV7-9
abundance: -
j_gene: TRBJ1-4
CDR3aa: CASSSLRVAAEKLFF
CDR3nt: TGTGCCAGCAGCTCATTAAGGGTTGCTGCTGAAAAACTGTTTTTT